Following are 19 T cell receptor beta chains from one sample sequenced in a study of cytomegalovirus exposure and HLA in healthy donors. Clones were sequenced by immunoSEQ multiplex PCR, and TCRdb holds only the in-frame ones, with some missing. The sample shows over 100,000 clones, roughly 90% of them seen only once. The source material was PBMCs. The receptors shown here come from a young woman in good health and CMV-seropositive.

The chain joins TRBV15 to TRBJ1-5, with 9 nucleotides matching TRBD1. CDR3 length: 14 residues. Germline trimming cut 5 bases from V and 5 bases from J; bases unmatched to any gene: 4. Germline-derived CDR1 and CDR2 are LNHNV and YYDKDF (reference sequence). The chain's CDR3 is CATSPGQGYQPQHF. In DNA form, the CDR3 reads TGTGCCACCAGCCCGGGACAGGGTTATCAGCCCCAGCATTTT.

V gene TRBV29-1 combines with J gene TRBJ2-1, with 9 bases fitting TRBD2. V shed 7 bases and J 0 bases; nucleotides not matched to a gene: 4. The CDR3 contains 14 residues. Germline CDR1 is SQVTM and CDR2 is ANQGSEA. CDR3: CSAEREDSYNEQFF. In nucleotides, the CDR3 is TGCAGCGCGGAGCGGGAGGACTCCTACAATGAGCAGTTCTTC.

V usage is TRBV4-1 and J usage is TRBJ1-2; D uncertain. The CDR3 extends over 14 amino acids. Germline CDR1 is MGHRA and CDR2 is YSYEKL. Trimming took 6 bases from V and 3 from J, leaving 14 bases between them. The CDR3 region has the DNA TGCGCCAGCAGTCCAGAGGACGGGGACTATGGCTACACCTTC. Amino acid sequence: CASSPEDGDYGYTF.

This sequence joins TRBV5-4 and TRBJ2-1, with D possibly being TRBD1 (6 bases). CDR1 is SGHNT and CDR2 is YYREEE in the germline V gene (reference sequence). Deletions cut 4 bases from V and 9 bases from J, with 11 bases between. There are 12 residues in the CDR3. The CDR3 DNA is TGTGCCAGCAGCCTGGGGGCAGGTGAGCAGTTCTTC. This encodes CASSLGAGEQFF.

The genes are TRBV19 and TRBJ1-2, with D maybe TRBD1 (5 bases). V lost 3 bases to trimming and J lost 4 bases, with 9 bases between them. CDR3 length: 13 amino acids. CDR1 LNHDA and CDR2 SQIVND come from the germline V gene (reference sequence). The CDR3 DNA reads TGTGCCAGTAGTATGACAGCTAGCTATGGCTACACCTTC. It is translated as CASSMTASYGYTF. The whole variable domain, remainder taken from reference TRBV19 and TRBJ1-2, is DGGITQSPKYLFRKEGQNVTLSCEQNLNHDAMYWYRQDPGQGLRLIYYSQIVNDFQKGDIAEGYSVSREKKESFPLTVTSAQKNPTAFYLCASSMTASYGYTFGSGTRLTVV.

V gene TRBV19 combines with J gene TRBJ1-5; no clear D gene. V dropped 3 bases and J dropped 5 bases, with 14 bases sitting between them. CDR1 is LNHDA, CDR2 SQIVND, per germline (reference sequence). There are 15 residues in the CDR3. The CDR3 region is CASSILPLGDQPQHF. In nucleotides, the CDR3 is TGTGCCAGTAGTATTCTTCCACTAGGCGATCAGCCCCAGCATTTT.

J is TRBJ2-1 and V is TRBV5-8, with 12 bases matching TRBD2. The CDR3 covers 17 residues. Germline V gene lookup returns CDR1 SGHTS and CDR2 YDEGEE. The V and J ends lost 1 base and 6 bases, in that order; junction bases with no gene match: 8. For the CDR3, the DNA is TGTGCCAGCAGCTTGTTGTGGACTAGCGGGATAGGCAATGAGCAGTTCTTC. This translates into CASSLLWTSGIGNEQFF.

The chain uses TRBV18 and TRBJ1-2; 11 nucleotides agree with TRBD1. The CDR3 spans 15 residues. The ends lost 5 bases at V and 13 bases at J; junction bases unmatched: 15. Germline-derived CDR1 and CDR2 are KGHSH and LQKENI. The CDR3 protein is CASSDLPAGQGGRTF. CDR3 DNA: TGTGCCAGCTCAGACCTCCCTGCGGGACAGGGGGGGCGCACCTTC.

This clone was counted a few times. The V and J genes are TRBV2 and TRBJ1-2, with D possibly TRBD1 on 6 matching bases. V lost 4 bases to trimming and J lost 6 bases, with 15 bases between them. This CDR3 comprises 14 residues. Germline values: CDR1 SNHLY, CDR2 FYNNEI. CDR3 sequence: CASSGRGIGDGYTF. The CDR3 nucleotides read TGTGCCAGCAGTGGCAGGGGCATAGGAGATGGCTACACCTTC.

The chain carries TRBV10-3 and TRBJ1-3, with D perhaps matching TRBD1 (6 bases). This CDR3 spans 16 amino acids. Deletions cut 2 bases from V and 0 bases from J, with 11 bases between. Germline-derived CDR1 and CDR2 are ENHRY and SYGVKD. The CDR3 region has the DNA TGTGCCATCAGTGAGCAGGGGCGGAGCTCTGGAAACACCATATATTTT. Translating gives CAISEQGRSSGNTIYF.

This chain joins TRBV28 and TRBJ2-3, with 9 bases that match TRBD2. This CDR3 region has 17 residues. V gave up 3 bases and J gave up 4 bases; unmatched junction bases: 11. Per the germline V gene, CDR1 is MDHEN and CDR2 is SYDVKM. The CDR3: CASSFRRRAGGSDTQYF. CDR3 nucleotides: TGTGCCAGCAGTTTCCGGCGGCGAGCGGGAGGATCAGATACGCAGTATTTT.

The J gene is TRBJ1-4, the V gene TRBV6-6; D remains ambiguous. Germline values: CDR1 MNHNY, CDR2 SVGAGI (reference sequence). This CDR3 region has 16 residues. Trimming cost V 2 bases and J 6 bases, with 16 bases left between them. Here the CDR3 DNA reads TGTGCCAGCAGTTACGAGGGCCTCCCCAGAGATGAAAAACTGTTTTTT. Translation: CASSYEGLPRDEKLFF.

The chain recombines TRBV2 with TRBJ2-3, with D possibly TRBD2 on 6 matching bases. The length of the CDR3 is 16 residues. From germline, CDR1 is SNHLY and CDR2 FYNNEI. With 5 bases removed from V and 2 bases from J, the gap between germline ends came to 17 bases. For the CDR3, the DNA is TGTGCCAGCAGTAAAGATCCGGGACTGACCACAGATACGCAGTATTTT. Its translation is CASSKDPGLTTDTQYF.

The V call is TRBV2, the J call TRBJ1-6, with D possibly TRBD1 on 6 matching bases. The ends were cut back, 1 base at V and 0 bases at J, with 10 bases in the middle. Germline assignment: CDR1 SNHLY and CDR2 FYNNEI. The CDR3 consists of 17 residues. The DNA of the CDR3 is TGTGCCAGCAGTGAAGAGGGGGGGAACTCCTATAATTCACCCCTCCACTTT. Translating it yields CASSEEGGNSYNSPLHF.

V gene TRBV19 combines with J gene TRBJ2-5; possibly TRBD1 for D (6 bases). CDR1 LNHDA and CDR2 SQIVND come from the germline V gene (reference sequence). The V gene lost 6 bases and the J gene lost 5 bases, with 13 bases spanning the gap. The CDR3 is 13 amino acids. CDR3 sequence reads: CASREQGSETQYF. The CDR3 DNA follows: TGTGCCAGTAGGGAACAGGGTTCGGAGACCCAGTACTTC.

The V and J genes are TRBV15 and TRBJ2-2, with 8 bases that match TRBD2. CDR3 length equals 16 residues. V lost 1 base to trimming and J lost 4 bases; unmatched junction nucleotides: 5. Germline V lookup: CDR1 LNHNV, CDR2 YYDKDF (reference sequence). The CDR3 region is CATSRVGGGFTGELFF. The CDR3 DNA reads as TGTGCCACCAGCAGAGTTGGCGGGGGGTTCACCGGGGAGCTGTTTTTT.

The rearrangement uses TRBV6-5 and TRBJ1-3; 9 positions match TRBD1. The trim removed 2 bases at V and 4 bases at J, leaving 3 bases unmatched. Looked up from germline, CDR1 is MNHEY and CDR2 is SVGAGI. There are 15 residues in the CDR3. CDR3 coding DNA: TGTGCCAGCAGTTACGACAGGGGGAACGGAAACACCATATATTTT. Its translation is CASSYDRGNGNTIYF.

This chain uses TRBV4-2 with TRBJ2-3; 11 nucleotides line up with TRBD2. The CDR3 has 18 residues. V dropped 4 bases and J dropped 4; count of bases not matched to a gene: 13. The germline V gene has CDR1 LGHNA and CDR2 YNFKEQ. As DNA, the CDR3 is TGTGCCAGCAGCCCCAGGACTGGTCTAGCGGGAGGAGCAGATACGCAGTATTTT. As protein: CASSPRTGLAGGADTQYF.

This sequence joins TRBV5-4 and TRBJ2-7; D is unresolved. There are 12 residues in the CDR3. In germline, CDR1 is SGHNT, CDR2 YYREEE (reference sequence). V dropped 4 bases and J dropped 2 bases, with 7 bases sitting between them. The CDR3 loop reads CASSAPPYEQYF. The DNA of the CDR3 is TGTGCCAGCAGCGCGCCCCCCTACGAGCAGTACTTC.